The 21 T cell receptor beta chains below come from one sample, sequenced in a study of vaccination effects on CD4 cells after COVID-19. Sequenced by immunoSEQ multiplex PCR; TCRdb stores in-frame clones only, minus some. The repertoire has tens of thousands of clones, about 80% of them found once; the top ten carry around 40%. The antigens these receptors bind are not known. After expansion with viral peptide pools in the ViraFEST assay, antigen-specific CD4+ T cells were sequenced. Subsequent to a culture period of about ten days, CD4+ T cells were isolated. PCR-confirmed SARS-CoV-2 infection occurred in the person between March and December 2020. The material was CD4+ T cells from PBMCs cultured with a peptide pool, obtained before COVID-19 vaccination. These receptors originate from a human donor who had a prior SARS-CoV-2 infection.

The CDR3 DNA reads as TGTGCCAGCAGCTCACAACTAGCGGGAGGGCCCTTCTTC. Translating gives CASSSQLAGGPFF. J is TRBJ2-1 and V is TRBV7-2, with 13 bases that match TRBD2. In germline, CDR1 is SGHTA, CDR2 FQGNSA. The CDR3 has 13 amino acids. With 4 bases clipped from V and 16 bases from J, the junction kept 7 bases outside the gene matches.

The gene calls are TRBV7-2 and TRBJ2-1, with 8 bases lining up with TRBD2. Germline values: CDR1 SGHTA, CDR2 FQGNSA. Trimming took 3 bases from V and 3 from J; bases not matched to a gene: 4. The CDR3 is 15 residues long. The CDR3 coding sequence is TGTGCCAGCAGCTTTAGAGCGGGAGACTACAATGAGCAGTTCTTC. Its translation is CASSFRAGDYNEQFF.

This clone showed up just a few times. The chain joins TRBV10-3 to TRBJ2-7; 7 nucleotides agree with TRBD2. Trimming took 2 bases from V and 4 from J; bases not matched to a gene: 5. The CDR3 loop spans 14 amino acids. Looked up from germline, CDR1 is ENHRY and CDR2 is SYGVKD. The CDR3 nucleotides read TGTGCCATCAGTGAGGGAGGTAGCGGGTACGAGCAGTACTTC. It translates to CAISEGGSGYEQYF.

This clone was observed a few times. V is TRBV24-1 and J is TRBJ2-7, with 8 bases aligning to TRBD2. CDR3 size: 13 residues. CDR1 is KGHDR, CDR2 SFDVKD, per germline. J lost 6 bases, V lost 5 bases, and 5 bases had no gene match. CDR3 DNA: TGTGCCACCAGTGCCAGCGGGGGATTCGAGCAGTACTTC. Its translation is CATSASGGFEQYF.

The rearrangement uses TRBV5-8 and TRBJ2-3, with 7 bases fitting TRBD1. The germline gives CDR1 SGHTS, CDR2 YDEGEE. This CDR3 comprises 15 residues. J lost 0 bases, V lost 0 bases, and 1 base had no gene match. Written as DNA, the CDR3 is TGTGCCAGCAGCTTGGGACAGGGTAGCACAGATACGCAGTATTTT. It encodes CASSLGQGSTDTQYF.

The chain has TRBV2 and TRBJ1-6, with D unclear. The CDR3 is 14 amino acids. V was cut by 3 bases and J by 7 bases, with 10 bases left in between. The germline gives CDR1 SNHLY, CDR2 FYNNEI. The CDR3: CASSEKVWNSPLHF. The CDR3 nucleotides are TGTGCCAGCAGTGAGAAGGTTTGGAATTCACCCCTCCACTTT. The variable domain in full, completed from reference TRBV2 and TRBJ1-6, reads EPEVTQTPSHQVTQMGQEVILRCVPISNHLYFYWYRQILGQKVEFLVSFYNNEISEKSEIFDDQFSVERPDGSNFTLKIRSTKLEDSAMYFCASSEKVWNSPLHFGNGTRLTVT.

This rearrangement joins TRBV7-2 to TRBJ2-1; 9 bases match TRBD2. Germline V gene data show CDR1 as SGHTA and CDR2 as FQGNSA. V lost 4 bases and J lost 3; bases outside the gene matches: 4. The CDR3 contains 15 residues. CDR3 coding DNA: TGTGCCAGCAGCTACAATAGCGGGAGCTACAATGAGCAGTTCTTC. Translation gives CASSYNSGSYNEQFF.

This clone was seen more than once but under ten times. This chain uses TRBV7-9 with TRBJ1-1, with a weak D call TRBD1 (6 bases). The CDR3 has 13 residues. Trimming stripped 5 bases from V and 1 base from J, with 8 bases between. The germline V gene has CDR1 SEHNR and CDR2 FQNEAQ (reference sequence). The CDR3: CASSRQENTEAFF. CDR3 nucleotide sequence: TGTGCCAGCAGCCGACAGGAGAACACTGAAGCTTTCTTT.

This chain uses TRBV18 with TRBJ2-1; the match to TRBD2 covers 8 bases. CDR1 is KGHSH and CDR2 is LQKENI in the germline V gene. The CDR3 has 15 residues. V lost 1 base, J lost 5 bases, and 4 bases stayed unmatched. The CDR3 protein is CASSPLSGRHNEQFF. In nucleotides, the CDR3 is TGTGCCAGCTCACCACTGAGCGGGAGACACAATGAGCAGTTCTTC.

This chain links TRBV3-1 (or the pseudogene TRBV3-2) with TRBJ2-1; possible D gene TRBD1, 6 bases. This CDR3 contains 14 residues. V was cut by 0 bases and J by 10 bases, with 13 bases left in between. Per germline, CDR1 LGHDT and CDR2 YNNKEL (reference sequence). CDR3 nucleotide sequence: TGTGCCAGCAGCCAAGAAATCAGGGGCCGGGAGCAGTTCTTC. This codes for CASSQEIRGREQFF.

The CDR3 is CASSVDHRASEQYF. In nucleotides, the CDR3 is TGTGCCAGCAGCGTAGATCACAGGGCGAGCGAGCAGTACTTC. The rearrangement uses TRBV9 and TRBJ2-7, with D maybe TRBD1 (6 bases). Germline CDR1 SGDLS, CDR2 YYNGEE. The CDR3 spans 14 residues. V lost 0 bases to trimming and J lost 6 bases, with 13 bases between them.

CDR3 sequence reads: CATSRIEGVPYNEQFF. CDR3 coding DNA: TGTGCCACCAGCAGAATTGAAGGGGTCCCCTACAATGAGCAGTTCTTC. The rearrangement links TRBV15 to TRBJ2-1, with D possibly TRBD1 on 5 matching bases. This CDR3 comprises 16 residues. Per the germline V gene, CDR1 is LNHNV and CDR2 is YYDKDF (reference sequence). V was clipped by 2 bases and J by 2 bases, with 13 bases between them.

The V and J genes are TRBV10-2 and TRBJ1-2; D gene ambiguous. The CDR3 runs to 12 residues. Trimming stripped 7 bases from V and 3 bases from J, with 9 bases between. Germline CDR1 is WSHSY and CDR2 is SAAADI. CDR3: CASISADYGYTF. The CDR3 nucleotides are TGCGCCAGCATATCAGCGGACTATGGCTACACCTTC.

The chain joins TRBV7-9 to TRBJ2-5; D call uncertain. V was pared by 5 bases and J by 0 bases, with 13 bases between. Per germline, CDR1 SEHNR and CDR2 FQNEAQ (reference sequence). The CDR3 contains 15 residues. CDR3 sequence (DNA): TGTGCCAGCAGCCGAGAAGCTCGGTACCAAGAGACCCAGTACTTC. Amino acid sequence: CASSREARYQETQYF.

V is TRBV9 and J is TRBJ1-2; 7 bases are shared with TRBD1. This CDR3 comprises 13 residues. CDR1 and CDR2 (germline): SGDLS, YYNGEE. After removal of 4 bases from V and 5 bases from J, the junction contained 5 bases not matched to a gene. CDR3 sequence reads: CASSQGQLYGYTF. The CDR3, as DNA: TGTGCCAGCAGCCAGGGACAGCTGTATGGCTACACCTTC. Drawing the rest from reference TRBV9 and TRBJ1-2, the complete variable domain is DSGVTQTPKHLITATGQRVTLRCSPRSGDLSVYWYQQSLDQGLQFLIQYYNGEERAKGNILERFSAQQFPDLHSELNLSSLELGDSALYFCASSQGQLYGYTFGSGTRLTVV.

The chain links TRBV2 to TRBJ1-2, with a tentative D call TRBD1 (6 bases). Germline CDR1 is SNHLY and CDR2 is FYNNEI. This CDR3 is built from 13 residues. The V end lost 6 bases, the J end lost 6 bases, and 14 bases lay between the germline ends. The CDR3 loop reads CASRPEDRDGYTF. The CDR3 DNA reads TGTGCCAGCAGGCCCGAGGACAGAGATGGCTACACCTTC.

The rearrangement joins TRBV5-1 to TRBJ2-5; 10 bases are shared with TRBD1. This CDR3 is built from 13 residues. The V gene's germline CDR1 is SGHRS and CDR2 YFSETQ. V shed 4 bases and J 5 bases; nucleotides not matched to a gene: 2. The CDR3 DNA sequence: TGCGCCAGCAGCACGGGACAGGGGGAGACCCAGTACTTC. Translating it yields CASSTGQGETQYF.

V gene TRBV10-2 combines with J gene TRBJ1-1; D possibly corresponds to TRBD1 (5 bases). Per germline, CDR1 WSHSY and CDR2 SAAADI. Trimming pared 7 bases from V and 3 bases from J, leaving 12 bases between. The CDR3 length is 13 residues. Written as DNA, the CDR3 is TGCGCCAGCAACCCACAGGAATACACTGAAGCTTTCTTT. Its protein product is CASNPQEYTEAFF.

The chain is built from TRBV27 and TRBJ2-7; D gene uncertain. Per germline, CDR1 MNHEY and CDR2 SMNVEV (reference sequence). The V end was cut by 2 bases, the J end by 0 bases, with 8 bases between. This CDR3 has 14 residues. The CDR3 loop reads CASSLSPRSYEQYF. The CDR3 nucleotides read TGTGCCAGCAGTTTAAGCCCCCGCTCCTACGAGCAGTACTTC.

This clone was detected a few times. This chain joins TRBV21-1 and TRBJ2-7; TRBD2, the D gene given by the table, was not confirmed from the DNA. TRBV21-1 is a recognized pseudogene. CDR3 size: 15 residues. CDR3 sequence (DNA): TGTGCCAGCAGCATATTTGGCGGGAGTTGTAACGAGCAGTACTTC. Translating gives CASSIFGGSCNEQYF.

This chain connects TRBV12-3 or TRBV12-4 to TRBJ2-3; D uncertain. The CDR3 extends over 12 amino acids. The V end was cut by 10 bases, the J end by 0 bases, with 8 bases between. CDR3 bases: TGTGCCATAGCTTATAGCACAGATACGCAGTATTTT. Residues: CAIAYSTDTQYF.